The clone carrying this TCR beta chain showed up just once. Trimming removed 3 bases at V and 1 base at J, with 6 bases between. The CDR3 loop spans 13 amino acids. Germline-derived CDR1 and CDR2 are MNHEY and SVGAGI. This sample is part of a study of T cell changes during pregnancy in multiple sclerosis. Assay: immunoSEQ multiplex PCR; the TCRdb copy retains only in-frame clones and omits some. The sample includes 40,000 to 60,000 clones, 85% to 95% of them seen just once. Sequenced material: CD8+ T cells from peripheral blood mononuclear cells, taken in the second trimester of pregnancy. The clonotype originates from a female donor with multiple sclerosis, enrolled in a pregnancy study. The chain employs TRBV6-5 and TRBJ1-1, with D unclear. The CDR3, as DNA: TGTGCCAGCAGTTATCCCGGGAACACTGAAGCTTTCTTT. Translated, it gives CASSYPGNTEAFF.